Presented here are 13 T cell receptor beta chains from one specimen sequenced in a study of Ad26.COV2.S vaccination and SARS-CoV-2 variants. The sample's treatment: 15 to 20 received Ad26.COV2.S at low or high dose, single or two shots; 5 received placebo; per-sample allocation not given. Sample collection was performed on day 63 after the first vaccine or placebo injection. The repertoire was sequenced with immunoSEQ multiplex PCR; TCRdb's copy has only in-frame clones and lacks some. The table lists roughly 420,000 clones, about 88% of them singletons. The sequencing used peripheral blood, collected in a trial of Ad26.COV2.S vaccine versus placebo. The receptor source for this set is a person aged 18-60 years who received the Ad26.COV2.S COVID-19 vaccine or a placebo.

V gene TRBV9 combines with J gene TRBJ2-3, with unresolved D. The CDR3 has 15 amino acids. Germline V gives CDR1 SGDLS, CDR2 YYNGEE. V dropped 0 bases and J dropped 6 bases, with 14 bases sitting between them. CDR3 coding DNA: TGTGCCAGCAGCGTAGGGGTGATCGGTGGGGATACGCAGTATTTT. Amino acids: CASSVGVIGGDTQYF.

Turning to this clone: The junction shows a germline mismatch at one end, possibly a read error. The chain has TRBV6-2 or TRBV6-3 and TRBJ2-1; weak D call: TRBD2 (5 bases). This CDR3 is 16 amino acids long. The germline V gene has CDR1 MNHEY and CDR2 SVGEGT. CDR3 in amino acids: CASSFRGPPRLAPWIF. CDR3 bases: TGTGCCAGCAGTTTCCGCGGCCCCCCCCGGCTAGCCCCTTGGATCTTC.

The chain is built from TRBV6-1 and TRBJ1-1, with 10 bases aligning to TRBD1. This CDR3 contains 17 residues. Per the germline V gene, CDR1 is MNHNS and CDR2 is SASEGT. The V gene end was trimmed by 4 bases and the J gene end by 5 bases; junction bases not matched to a gene: 13. The CDR3 is CASSGGTGAPGWTEAFF. CDR3 DNA sequence: TGTGCCAGCAGTGGGGGGACAGGGGCGCCGGGTTGGACTGAAGCTTTCTTT.

There are a few counts of this clone. V is TRBV5-1 and J is TRBJ2-7; TRBD2 matches at 7 bases. Trimming removed 0 bases from V and 2 bases from J; junction bases left unmatched: 11. The CDR3 consists of 17 residues. The V gene's germline CDR1 is SGHRS and CDR2 YFSETQ. CDR3 loop: CASSLVAAGDGPYEQYF. CDR3 bases: TGCGCCAGCAGCTTGGTAGCCGCGGGGGACGGACCCTACGAGCAGTACTTC.

V is TRBV18 and J is TRBJ1-2; unclear D gene. V shed 3 bases and J shed 4 bases, with 9 bases lying between them. Germline V lookup: CDR1 KGHSH, CDR2 LQKENI. The CDR3 length is 13 residues. The CDR3 loop reads CASSPMRGYGYTF. CDR3 sequence (DNA): TGTGCCAGCTCACCGATGAGAGGCTATGGCTACACCTTC.

V is TRBV4-1 and J is TRBJ2-3; a possible D gene is TRBD1 (5 bases). V was trimmed by 3 bases and J by 4 bases, leaving 11 bases between them. Germline V CDR1 and CDR2: MGHRA, YSYEKL. The CDR3 consists of 14 residues. The CDR3, as DNA: TGCGCCAGCAGCCACGTACAGGCTTCAGATACGCAGTATTTT. This gives the protein CASSHVQASDTQYF.

The chain links TRBV20-1 to TRBJ2-1; 7 positions agree with TRBD2. Losses at the gene ends were 3 bases for V and 3 bases for J; bases not matched to a gene: 20. The V gene's germline CDR1 is DFQATT and CDR2 SNEGSKA (reference sequence). The CDR3 contains 19 residues. CDR3 region: CSASKWEGHSALDYNEQFF. In DNA, the CDR3 is TGCAGTGCTAGTAAGTGGGAGGGCCATTCAGCCCTGGACTACAATGAGCAGTTCTTC.

The chain recombines TRBV7-6 with TRBJ2-7; 9 nucleotides match TRBD2. Trimming cost V 4 bases and J 6 bases; bases outside gene matches: 10. CDR3 length: 15 amino acids. CDR1 and CDR2 (germline): SGHVS, FNYEAQ. In DNA form, the CDR3 reads TGTGCCAGCAGCTCCCAGCCTAGCGGGGCCTCCGAGCAGTACTTC. Translation: CASSSQPSGASEQYF.

The V and J genes are TRBV7-2 and TRBJ1-3, with 8 positions matching TRBD1. CDR3 size: 16 residues. The ends lost 2 bases at V and 2 bases at J; junction bases unmatched: 5. The germline CDR1 and CDR2 sequences are SGHTA and FQGNSA. The CDR3 here is CASSLITTGAGNTIYF. Written as DNA, the CDR3 is TGTGCCAGCAGCTTAATTACGACAGGGGCTGGAAACACCATATATTTT.

This chain uses TRBV3-1 (or the pseudogene TRBV3-2) with TRBJ2-3; the match to TRBD2 covers 7 bases. The CDR3 extends over 13 amino acids. V shed 0 bases and J 10 bases; nucleotides not matched to a gene: 4. CDR1 and CDR2 from the germline V gene are LGHDT and YNNKEL (reference sequence). CDR3 region: CASSQEGGGAQYF. CDR3 bases: TGTGCCAGCAGCCAAGAAGGCGGGGGAGCGCAGTATTTT.

The V call is TRBV5-1, the J call TRBJ1-1; the match to TRBD1 covers 7 bases. The CDR3 covers 15 residues. V gave up 7 bases and J gave up 4 bases; unmatched junction bases: 13. CDR1 is SGHRS, CDR2 YFSETQ, per germline. For the CDR3, the DNA is TGCGCCAGCCGAACCCGGCAGGGGGGTGGCACTGAAGCTTTCTTT. This gives the protein CASRTRQGGGTEAFF.

This clone was seen just once. This rearrangement joins TRBV27 to TRBJ2-3; 7 nucleotides line up with TRBD1. The CDR3 consists of 14 residues. With 4 bases clipped from V and 3 bases from J, the junction kept 4 bases outside the gene matches. The germline V gene encodes CDR1 MNHEY and CDR2 SMNVEV (reference sequence). The CDR3 loop reads CASSSPGQTDTQYF. The CDR3 coding sequence is TGTGCCAGCAGTTCCCCGGGACAGACAGATACGCAGTATTTT.

The J gene is TRBJ2-5, the V gene TRBV5-1, with D possibly matching TRBD1 (6 bases). With 4 bases removed from V and 2 bases from J, the gap between germline ends came to 12 bases. This CDR3 comprises 14 residues. Germline lookup yields CDR1 SGHRS and CDR2 YFSETQ. The CDR3 DNA is TGCGCCAGCAGCCGCCAGGGGAGACAAGAGACCCAGTACTTC. This gives the protein CASSRQGRQETQYF. Full variable domain (missing parts from reference TRBV5-1 and TRBJ2-5): KAGVTQTPRYLIKTRGQQVTLSCSPISGHRSVSWYQQTPGQGLQFLFEYFSETQRNKGNFPGRFSGRQFSNSRSEMNVSTLELGDSALYLCASSRQGRQETQYFGPGTRLLVL.